Below, 15 T cell receptor beta chains from the same sample are listed, as sequenced in a study of blood T cell repertoires in COVID-19. Clones were sequenced by immunoSEQ multiplex PCR, and TCRdb holds only the in-frame ones, with some missing. The sample carries 100,000 to 120,000 clones, roughly nine tenths recorded once. Sequenced input: peripheral blood. These receptors were obtained from a human donor in a cohort sampled during active COVID-19.

V and J are TRBV6-2 or TRBV6-3 and TRBJ1-1; a weak D match, TRBD1 (5 bases). Trimming took off 5 bases at V and 11 bases at J, with 12 bases between the two ends. The germline gives CDR1 MNHEY, CDR2 SVGEGT. The CDR3 spans 11 residues. CDR3 protein: CASSLQGDAFF. In DNA form, the CDR3 reads TGTGCCAGCAGTCTTCAGGGTGACGCTTTCTTT.

The genes are TRBV6-6 and TRBJ1-4; 9 bases align to TRBD1. The germline V gene encodes CDR1 MNHNY and CDR2 SVGAGI (reference sequence). Trimming at V came to 5 bases and at J to 8 bases, leaving 6 bases not matched to a gene. The CDR3 is made up of 14 amino acids. The CDR3 nucleotides are TGTGCCAGCAGTCAGACAGGGGGTAGCGAAAAACTGTTTTTT. Protein: CASSQTGGSEKLFF.

CDR3 region: CASSFRSGNTDTQYF. In DNA form, the CDR3 reads TGTGCCAGCAGCTTTCGTAGCGGGAACACAGATACGCAGTATTTT. This sequence joins TRBV5-6 and TRBJ2-3, with TRBD2 matching over 8 bases. CDR3 length equals 15 residues. V dropped 2 bases and J dropped 2; count of bases not matched to a gene: 4. Looked up from germline, CDR1 is SGHDT and CDR2 is YYEEEE.

The rearrangement joins TRBV9 to TRBJ1-1; D unresolved. The CDR3 sequence is 14 residues long. V was pared by 0 bases and J by 0 bases, with 6 bases between. Germline CDR1 and CDR2: SGDLS and YYNGEE. CDR3 protein: CASSVDVVNTEAFF. CDR3 nucleotides: TGTGCCAGCAGCGTAGACGTAGTGAACACTGAAGCTTTCTTT. Full variable domain (missing parts from reference TRBV9 and TRBJ1-1): DSGVTQTPKHLITATGQRVTLRCSPRSGDLSVYWYQQSLDQGLQFLIQYYNGEERAKGNILERFSAQQFPDLHSELNLSSLELGDSALYFCASSVDVVNTEAFFGQGTRLTVV.

V usage is TRBV12-5 and J usage is TRBJ1-1, with D maybe TRBD1 (6 bases). The length of the CDR3 is 14 residues. V lost 7 bases and J lost 7, with 19 bases in between. The V gene's germline CDR1 is LGHNT and CDR2 FRNRAP. The CDR3 reads CASAFRGGSGEAFF. In nucleotides, the CDR3 is TGTGCTAGTGCTTTCAGGGGAGGGTCGGGTGAAGCTTTCTTT.

The chain combines TRBV19 with TRBJ2-5; tentatively, D is TRBD2 (5 bases). There are 14 residues in the CDR3. Germline CDR1 is LNHDA and CDR2 is SQIVND (reference sequence). The germline V and J ends were trimmed by 6 bases and 2 bases, with 13 bases remaining between them. CDR3 DNA: TGTGCCAGTAGGGGAGCGCTGGAACAAGAGACCCAGTACTTC. Translated: CASRGALEQETQYF.

The V and J genes are TRBV5-1 and TRBJ1-2; TRBD1 agrees at 8 bases. This CDR3 is 15 amino acids long. Trimming removed 5 bases from V and 6 bases from J; junction bases left unmatched: 12. CDR1 SGHRS and CDR2 YFSETQ come from the germline V gene. In DNA, the CDR3 is TGCGCCAGCAGGTCGGACAGGGTGAGCGGGGATGGCTACACCTTC. It translates to CASRSDRVSGDGYTF.

This chain uses TRBV10-2 with TRBJ2-7, with 9 bases aligning to TRBD2. The CDR3 totals 13 residues. Germline V lookup: CDR1 WSHSY, CDR2 SAAADI. The V and J ends lost 8 bases and 2 bases, in that order; junction bases with no gene match: 4. Here the CDR3 DNA reads TGCGCCAGCCGACTAGCGGAAACCTACGAGCAGTACTTC. Residues: CASRLAETYEQYF.

J is TRBJ2-1 and V is TRBV15; D might be TRBD2 (6 bases). Germline V gene sequence: CDR1 LNHNV, CDR2 YYDKDF (reference sequence). Deletions cut 4 bases from V and 0 bases from J, with 10 bases between. CDR3 size: 15 residues. As DNA, the CDR3 is TGTGCCACCAGCAACTCGCGGGACTCCTACAATGAGCAGTTCTTC. It encodes CATSNSRDSYNEQFF.

The V gene is TRBV5-6, the J gene TRBJ1-5; D not certain. Germline CDR1 and CDR2: SGHDT and YYEEEE. Trimming left V 0 bases short and J 6 bases short, with 7 bases between. The CDR3 totals 13 residues. The CDR3 protein is CASSLAYSQPQHF. The CDR3 coding sequence is TGTGCCAGCAGCTTGGCCTACAGTCAGCCCCAGCATTTT.

This clone has a handful of counts. The chain has TRBV7-3 and TRBJ1-1, with D possibly TRBD1 on 6 matching bases. This CDR3 region has 13 residues. Trimming stripped 3 bases from V and 6 bases from J, with 11 bases between. Per germline, CDR1 SGHTA and CDR2 FQGTGA. CDR3 amino acids: CASSLQGNSEAFF. CDR3 DNA sequence: TGTGCCAGCAGCTTGCAGGGGAATTCTGAAGCTTTCTTT.

V gene TRBV7-9 combines with J gene TRBJ1-5; the match to TRBD1 covers 7 bases. Germline-derived CDR1 and CDR2 are SEHNR and FQNEAQ (reference sequence). The length of the CDR3 is 14 residues. Trimming removed 5 bases from V and 2 bases from J; junction bases left unmatched: 3. CDR3 sequence: CASSHGQGNQPQHF. The CDR3 coding sequence is TGTGCCAGCAGCCACGGACAGGGCAATCAGCCCCAGCATTTT.

This chain connects TRBV7-9 to TRBJ2-3, with TRBD2 identical over 13 bases. V shed 1 base and J 5 bases; nucleotides not matched to a gene: 3. Germline V gene lookup returns CDR1 SEHNR and CDR2 FQNEAQ (reference sequence). The CDR3 sequence is 16 residues long. The CDR3 is CASSLGTSGGLDTQYF. In DNA form, the CDR3 reads TGTGCCAGCAGCTTAGGGACTAGCGGGGGCCTAGATACGCAGTATTTT.

Here the CDR3 reads CATIAAKTSTDTQYF. CDR3 nucleotide sequence: TGTGCCACAATAGCTGCGAAAACGAGCACAGATACGCAGTATTTT. This rearrangement joins TRBV15 to TRBJ2-3; D not certain. V lost 9 bases and J lost 0, with 16 bases in between. This CDR3 has 15 residues. Germline CDR1 and CDR2: LNHNV and YYDKDF (reference sequence).

The genes are TRBV15 and TRBJ2-3, with TRBD1 matching over 8 bases. Trimming cost V 0 bases and J 2 bases; bases outside gene matches: 7. The germline CDR1 and CDR2 sequences are LNHNV and YYDKDF (reference sequence). The length of the CDR3 is 17 residues. The CDR3 DNA reads as TGTGCCACCAGCAGAGATCCGGGACAGGCGAACACAGATACGCAGTATTTT. Translation: CATSRDPGQANTDTQYF. Variable domain in full (rest from reference TRBV15 and TRBJ2-3): DAMVIQNPRYQVTQFGKPVTLSCSQTLNHNVMYWYQQKSSQAPKLLFHYYDKDFNNEADTPDNFQSRRPNTSFCFLDIRSPGLGDTAMYLCATSRDPGQANTDTQYFGPGTRLTVL.